The 27 T cell receptor beta chains given below trace back to one sample, sequenced in a study of cytotoxic CD8 clonotypes in ibrutinib-treated CLL. TCRdb's copy holds only in-frame clones and misses some; the assay was immunoSEQ multiplex PCR. The sample consists of hundreds of thousands of clones, 70% of them appearing once. Sequencing was performed on PBMCs, taken after 24 months of ibrutinib treatment. The origin of the receptors is a human donor with chronic lymphocytic leukemia.

The chain has TRBV6-5 and TRBJ1-2; tentatively, D is TRBD1 (6 bases). Germline V gene data show CDR1 as MNHEY and CDR2 as SVGAGI. The ends were cut back, 2 bases at V and 2 bases at J, with 12 bases in the middle. There are 15 residues in the CDR3. CDR3 protein: CASSYQGRTNYGYTF. As DNA, the CDR3 is TGTGCCAGCAGTTACCAGGGGCGAACCAACTATGGCTACACCTTC.

The chain has TRBV2 and TRBJ2-7, with 9 bases identical to TRBD1. CDR3 length: 15 amino acids. The V segment lost 7 bases and the J segment 4 bases; nucleotides outside the gene matches: 11. CDR1 and CDR2 (germline): SNHLY, FYNNEI. For the CDR3, the DNA is TGTGCCAGCACCTATGATAGACAGGGGGGTTACGAGCAGTACTTC. Protein sequence: CASTYDRQGGYEQYF.

The chain couples TRBV7-9 to TRBJ2-1; 7 bases fit TRBD1. This CDR3 comprises 13 residues. V lost 4 bases to trimming and J lost 4 bases; unmatched junction nucleotides: 1. CDR1 is SEHNR, CDR2 FQNEAQ, per germline (reference sequence). The CDR3, as DNA: TGTGCCAGCAGCTGGACAGGATACAATGAGCAGTTCTTC. Translating it yields CASSWTGYNEQFF. The whole variable domain, remainder taken from reference TRBV7-9 and TRBJ2-1, is DTGVSQNPRHKITKRGQNVTFRCDPISEHNRLYWYRQTLGQGPEFLTYFQNEAQLEKSRLLSDRFSAERPKGSFSTLEIQRTEQGDSAMYLCASSWTGYNEQFFGPGTRLTVL.

The chain couples TRBV18 to TRBJ2-5, with D unresolved. Trimming removed 6 bases at V and 5 bases at J, with 13 bases between. Per the germline V gene, CDR1 is KGHSH and CDR2 is LQKENI. The CDR3 has 13 amino acids. This chain's CDR3 is CASSPRFGETQYF. CDR3 coding DNA: TGTGCCAGCTCCCCCAGGTTCGGCGAGACCCAGTACTTC.

This chain links TRBV7-2 with TRBJ2-1; D may be TRBD1 (5 bases). Germline CDR1 reads SGHTA; CDR2 reads FQGNSA. The germline V and J ends were trimmed by 5 bases and 2 bases, with 13 bases remaining between them. CDR3 length: 15 residues. CDR3 nucleotide sequence: TGTGCCAGCAGCAATGCAGGGTCTCCCTACAATGAGCAGTTCTTC. Amino acids: CASSNAGSPYNEQFF. The full variable domain, its missing parts supplied by reference TRBV7-2 and TRBJ2-1, is GAGVSQSPSNKVTEKGKDVELRCDPISGHTALYWYRQSLGQGLEFLIYFQGNSAPDKSGLPSDRFSAERTGGSVSTLTIQRTQQEDSAVYLCASSNAGSPYNEQFFGPGTRLTVL.

The chain carries TRBV30 and TRBJ2-1; 8 bases are shared with TRBD1. J gave up 5 bases and V 4 bases, and 4 bases lay outside the gene matches. The CDR3 is 13 residues long. Germline V lookup: CDR1 GTSNPN, CDR2 SVGIG (reference sequence). The CDR3 region is CAWTRGLDNEQFF. The CDR3 nucleotides read TGTGCCTGGACCAGGGGGCTCGACAATGAGCAGTTCTTC.

This clone occurred once. The chain couples TRBV6-1 to TRBJ2-3; D is unresolved. V lost 4 bases and J 0 bases, leaving 14 bases between the germline ends. There are 16 residues in the CDR3. Germline V gives CDR1 MNHNS, CDR2 SASEGT. The CDR3 protein is CASSALVGSSTDTQYF. As DNA, the CDR3 is TGTGCCAGCAGTGCGCTCGTAGGGTCTAGCACAGATACGCAGTATTTT.

The V call is TRBV6-4, the J call TRBJ1-5; no clear D gene. The CDR3 is 12 amino acids. The V end lost 2 bases, the J end lost 5 bases, and 4 bases lay between the germline ends. The germline CDR1 and CDR2 sequences are MRHNA and SNTAGT. The chain's CDR3 is CASSDGDQPQHF. The DNA of the CDR3 is TGTGCCAGCAGTGACGGGGATCAGCCCCAGCATTTT.

The CDR3 DNA sequence: TGCAGCGTTGGGGACAGTGGCGATGAGCAGTTCTTC. Translation: CSVGDSGDEQFF. The rearrangement links TRBV29-1 to TRBJ2-1, with 7 bases identical to TRBD1. The CDR3 loop spans 12 amino acids. J was trimmed by 8 bases and V by 4 bases; bases with no gene match: 5. The germline gives CDR1 SQVTM, CDR2 ANQGSEA.

The chain couples TRBV5-1 to TRBJ2-1; D remains ambiguous. CDR3 size: 14 residues. V lost 0 bases and J lost 5, with 9 bases in between. Germline V CDR1 and CDR2: SGHRS, YFSETQ. CDR3 nucleotides: TGCGCCAGCAGCTTGGTCCCGGGCCACAATGAGCAGTTCTTC. It is translated as CASSLVPGHNEQFF.

The chain joins TRBV9 to TRBJ2-1; tentative D call: TRBD2 (6 bases). The germline V and J ends were trimmed by 1 base and 8 bases, with 16 bases remaining between them. Germline V gene data show CDR1 as SGDLS and CDR2 as YYNGEE. The CDR3 covers 15 residues. The CDR3 coding sequence is TGTGCCAGCAGCGTACCGGGAGTTTTGGGAGATGAGCAGTTCTTC. Translated: CASSVPGVLGDEQFF.

This chain uses TRBV4-3 with TRBJ2-1; 7 bases fit TRBD2. The CDR3 is made up of 15 amino acids. J lost 3 bases, V lost 1 base, and 3 bases had no gene match. CDR1 is LGHNA and CDR2 is YSLEER in the germline V gene. CDR3 sequence: CASSQGLADYNEQFF. In DNA, the CDR3 is TGCGCCAGCAGCCAAGGCCTAGCGGACTACAATGAGCAGTTCTTC.

This chain uses TRBV6-5 with TRBJ2-1; D is perhaps TRBD1 or TRBD2 (5 bases each). Germline CDR1 MNHEY, CDR2 SVGAGI. The V gene lost 5 bases and the J gene lost 7 bases, with 18 bases spanning the gap. The CDR3 spans 15 residues. The CDR3 reads CASSQTGTPQNEQFF. The CDR3 region has the DNA TGTGCCAGCAGTCAGACCGGGACCCCTCAGAATGAGCAGTTCTTC.

This clone was found a few times. Other DNA variants within this sample encode the same CDR3. The gene calls are TRBV4-2 and TRBJ1-5, with D hard to call. The CDR3 is 14 residues long. In germline, CDR1 is LGHNA, CDR2 YNFKEQ. The V end lost 0 bases, the J end lost 3 bases, and 6 bases lay between the germline ends. The CDR3 spells CASSQDPSNQPQHF. The CDR3 DNA follows: TGTGCCAGCAGCCAAGACCCATCCAATCAGCCCCAGCATTTT.

This chain links TRBV11-2 with TRBJ2-5; 7 bases are shared with TRBD1. V was pared by 5 bases and J by 3 bases, with 6 bases of the junction left unmatched. Looked up from germline, CDR1 is SGHAT and CDR2 is FQNNGV. The CDR3 totals 14 residues. This CDR3 is CASSGYGTEETQYF. Here the CDR3 DNA reads TGTGCCAGCAGCGGATACGGGACAGAAGAGACCCAGTACTTC. Full variable domain (rest looked up from reference TRBV11-2 and TRBJ2-5): EAGVAQSPRYKIIEKRQSVAFWCNPISGHATLYWYQQILGQGPKLLIQFQNNGVVDDSQLPKDRFSAERLKGVDSTLKIQPAKLEDSAVYLCASSGYGTEETQYFGPGTRLLVL.

The chain employs TRBV11-2 and TRBJ2-3; D might be TRBD1 (6 bases). Germline loops: CDR1 SGHAT, CDR2 FQNNGV. Trimming cost V 4 bases and J 2 bases, with 16 bases left between them. This CDR3 contains 16 residues. The CDR3 bases are TGTGCCAGCAGCTCGACAGGACTCCCCACCACAGATACGCAGTATTTT. It codes for CASSSTGLPTTDTQYF.

The V and J genes are TRBV28 and TRBJ2-2, with D perhaps given as TRBD1 or TRBD2 (5 bases each). This CDR3 spans 14 amino acids. Germline V gene lookup returns CDR1 MDHEN and CDR2 SYDVKM. V lost 6 bases to trimming and J lost 6 bases, with 14 bases between them. CDR3 in DNA: TGTGCCAGCAGACCTGGGTGGGGACCCGGGGAGCTGTTTTTT. This codes for CASRPGWGPGELFF.

This chain links TRBV2 with TRBJ2-2; possible D gene TRBD1, 6 bases. The CDR3 covers 15 residues. Germline CDR1 reads SNHLY; CDR2 reads FYNNEI. V was clipped by 4 bases and J by 9 bases, with 18 bases between them. The CDR3 region is CASSAQGLPPRELFF. The CDR3 DNA reads as TGTGCCAGCAGTGCCCAGGGGCTCCCACCGAGGGAGCTGTTTTTT. The complete variable domain, with remaining parts taken from reference TRBV2 and TRBJ2-2, reads EPEVTQTPSHQVTQMGQEVILRCVPISNHLYFYWYRQILGQKVEFLVSFYNNEISEKSEIFDDQFSVERPDGSNFTLKIRSTKLEDSAMYFCASSAQGLPPRELFFGEGSRLTVL.

Comment on this clone: The DNA is left out, because the CDR3 cannot be placed on it with certainty; the CDR3 is given as TCRdb lists it. The J gene is TRBJ2-7, the V gene TRBV7-2. Ends included, the CDR3 has 13 residues. Germline CDR1 reads SGHTA; CDR2 reads FQGNSA. CDR3 region: CASSLGPFAGGNF.

The chain joins TRBV14 to TRBJ2-7; 8 positions agree with TRBD1. Germline lookup yields CDR1 SGHDN and CDR2 FVKESK. Trimming at V came to 3 bases and at J to 2 bases, leaving 9 bases not matched to a gene. The CDR3 sequence is 16 residues long. In DNA form, the CDR3 reads TGTGCCAGCAGCCAGAGGACGGGACAGGAGGCCTACGAGCAGTACTTC. It specifies CASSQRTGQEAYEQYF.

The chain couples TRBV29-1 to TRBJ2-1, with TRBD2 as a possible D gene (6 bases). The germline V gene encodes CDR1 SQVTM and CDR2 ANQGSEA. This CDR3 spans 13 amino acids. The ends were cut back, 3 bases at V and 5 bases at J, with 11 bases in the middle. CDR3 amino acids: CSVEGGDNNEQFF. DNA of the CDR3: TGCAGCGTTGAGGGCGGGGATAACAATGAGCAGTTCTTC.

This clone appeared a few times. The chain has TRBV28 and TRBJ1-2; TRBD1 aligns across 9 bases. The CDR3 runs to 14 residues. J lost 6 bases, V lost 6 bases, and 8 bases had no gene match. CDR1 and CDR2 (germline): MDHEN, SYDVKM. CDR3 region: CASRTGTGRDGYTF. In nucleotides, the CDR3 is TGTGCCAGCAGAACCGGGACAGGGAGGGATGGCTACACCTTC.

J is TRBJ2-2 and V is TRBV7-2; D call uncertain. Germline V lookup: CDR1 SGHTA, CDR2 FQGNSA. The CDR3 loop spans 14 amino acids. The ends were cut back, 1 base at V and 8 bases at J, with 11 bases in the middle. CDR3 in amino acids: CASSLEWSPGELFF. The DNA for the CDR3 is TGTGCCAGCAGCTTAGAGTGGTCCCCAGGGGAGCTGTTTTTT.

This clone was detected only a few times. This rearrangement joins TRBV9 to TRBJ2-7; perhaps TRBD2 as D (5 bases). Trimming cost V 4 bases and J 2 bases, with 13 bases left between them. This CDR3 comprises 14 residues. Germline V gives CDR1 SGDLS, CDR2 YYNGEE. The chain's CDR3 is CASSPAEGPYEQYF. CDR3 sequence (DNA): TGTGCCAGCAGCCCCGCTGAGGGCCCCTACGAGCAGTACTTC.

The chain is built from TRBV29-1 and TRBJ2-7; tentative D call: TRBD2 (7 bases). The CDR3 is 13 residues long. Germline-derived CDR1 and CDR2 are SQVTM and ANQGSEA. Trimming shortened V by 7 bases and J by 1 base, and 14 bases separated the two germline ends. CDR3 amino acids: CSGRGGNSYEQYF. DNA for the CDR3: TGCAGCGGAAGGGGGGGGAATTCCTACGAGCAGTACTTC.

The CDR3 loop reads CASSLTGGADQPQHF. The CDR3 bases are TGCGCCAGCAGCTTAACAGGGGGCGCGGATCAGCCCCAGCATTTT. The V gene is TRBV5-1, the J gene TRBJ1-5, with 9 bases that match TRBD1. This CDR3 comprises 15 residues. V shed 2 bases, J shed 5 bases, and the junction held 5 bases outside the gene matches. Germline V lookup: CDR1 SGHRS, CDR2 YFSETQ.

The J gene is TRBJ1-2, the V gene TRBV28; 7 nucleotides match TRBD1. With 1 base clipped from V and 8 bases from J, the junction kept 10 bases outside the gene matches. Germline values: CDR1 MDHEN, CDR2 SYDVKM. CDR3 length equals 15 residues. CDR3: CASSLYDRVPSGYTF. The CDR3 DNA sequence: TGTGCCAGCAGTTTATACGACAGGGTCCCGAGCGGCTACACCTTC.